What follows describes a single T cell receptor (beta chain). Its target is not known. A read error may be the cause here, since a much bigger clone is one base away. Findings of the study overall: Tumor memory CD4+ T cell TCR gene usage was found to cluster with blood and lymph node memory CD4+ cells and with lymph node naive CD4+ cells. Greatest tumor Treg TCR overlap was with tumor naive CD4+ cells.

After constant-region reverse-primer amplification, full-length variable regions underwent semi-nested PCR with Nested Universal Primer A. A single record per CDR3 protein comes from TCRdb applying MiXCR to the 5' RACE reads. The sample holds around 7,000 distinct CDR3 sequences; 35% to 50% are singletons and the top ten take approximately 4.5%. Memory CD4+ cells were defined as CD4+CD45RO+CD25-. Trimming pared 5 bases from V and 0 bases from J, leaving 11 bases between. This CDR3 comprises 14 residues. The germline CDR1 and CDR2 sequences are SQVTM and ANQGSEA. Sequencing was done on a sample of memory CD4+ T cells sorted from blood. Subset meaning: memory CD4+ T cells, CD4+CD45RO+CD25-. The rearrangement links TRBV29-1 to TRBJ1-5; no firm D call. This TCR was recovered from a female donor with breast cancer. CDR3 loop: CSVLDGISNQPQHF. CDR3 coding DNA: TGCAGCGTTTTAGACGGGATTAGCAATCAGCCCCAGCATTTT. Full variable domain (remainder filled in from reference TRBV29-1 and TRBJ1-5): SAVISQKPSRDICQRGTSLTIQCQVDSQVTMMFWYRQQPGQSLTLIATANQGSEATYESGFVIDKFPISRPNLTFSTLTVSNMSPEDSSIYLCSVLDGISNQPQHFGDGTRLSIL.